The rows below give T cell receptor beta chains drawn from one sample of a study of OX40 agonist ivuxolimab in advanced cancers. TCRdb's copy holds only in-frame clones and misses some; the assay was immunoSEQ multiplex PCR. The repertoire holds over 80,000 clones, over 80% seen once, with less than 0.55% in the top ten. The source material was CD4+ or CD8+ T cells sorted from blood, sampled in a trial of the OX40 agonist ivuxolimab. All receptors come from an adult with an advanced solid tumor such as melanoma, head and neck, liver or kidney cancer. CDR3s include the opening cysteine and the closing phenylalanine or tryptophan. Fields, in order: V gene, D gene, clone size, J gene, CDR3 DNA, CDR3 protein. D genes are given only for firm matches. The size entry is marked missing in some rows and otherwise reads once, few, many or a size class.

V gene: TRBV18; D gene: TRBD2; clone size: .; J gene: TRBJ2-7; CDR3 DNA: TGTGCCAGCTCACCCTTAGACGCGGGACTAGCGGAGCAGTACTTC; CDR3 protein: CASSPLDAGLAEQYF
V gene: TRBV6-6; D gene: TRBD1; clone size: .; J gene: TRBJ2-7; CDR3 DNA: TGTGCCAGCAGCTGGGACCGGGACAGGGGGAACGAGCAGTACTTC; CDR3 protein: CASSWDRDRGNEQYF
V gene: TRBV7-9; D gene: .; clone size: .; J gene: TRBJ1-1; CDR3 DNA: TGTGCCAGCAGCTTAGAGGTTATGGGGGGGAGTACTGAAGCTTTCTTT; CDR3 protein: CASSLEVMGGSTEAFF
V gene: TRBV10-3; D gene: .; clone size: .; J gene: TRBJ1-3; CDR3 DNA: TGTGCCATCAGTGAGTCGACTGGACGGGGGATCTCTGGAAACACCATATATTTT; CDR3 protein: CAISESTGRGISGNTIYF
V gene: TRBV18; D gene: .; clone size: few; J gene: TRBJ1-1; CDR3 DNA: TGTGCCAGCTCACCACCGACAGTCGGTGAAGCTTTCTTT; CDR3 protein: CASSPPTVGEAFF
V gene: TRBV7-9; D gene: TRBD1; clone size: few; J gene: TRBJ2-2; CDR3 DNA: TGTGCCAGCAGCTGGGGACAGGACCCAAACACCGGGGAGCTGTTTTTT; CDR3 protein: CASSWGQDPNTGELFF
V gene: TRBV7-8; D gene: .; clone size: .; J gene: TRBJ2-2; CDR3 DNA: TGTGCCAGCAGCTTAGAGGTTTCGGAGGGGGTCGGCACCGGGGAGCTGTTTTTT; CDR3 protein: CASSLEVSEGVGTGELFF
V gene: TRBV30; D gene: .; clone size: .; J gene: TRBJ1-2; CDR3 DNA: TGTGCCTGGATAAAACCAGGGGGCTACACCTTC; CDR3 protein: CAWIKPGGYTF
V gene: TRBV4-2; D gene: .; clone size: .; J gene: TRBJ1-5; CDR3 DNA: TGTGCCAGCAGCCAAGTGGGGGGCGCGGGTCAGCCCCAGCATTTT; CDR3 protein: CASSQVGGAGQPQHF
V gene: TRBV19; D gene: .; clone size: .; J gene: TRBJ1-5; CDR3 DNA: TGTGCCAGTAGTGCCCGGGGGGGTCTTGCTCAGCCCCAGCATTTT; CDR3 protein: CASSARGGLAQPQHF
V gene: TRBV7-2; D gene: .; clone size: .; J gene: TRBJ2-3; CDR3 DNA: TGTGCCAGCAGCTTAGGGGGCCCGGGCCCAGATACGCAGTATTTT; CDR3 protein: CASSLGGPGPDTQYF
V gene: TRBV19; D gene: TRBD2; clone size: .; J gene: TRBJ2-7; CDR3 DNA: TGTGCCAGTAGTAGGCAGACTAGCGGGAACTCCTACGAGCAGTACTTC; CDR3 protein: CASSRQTSGNSYEQYF
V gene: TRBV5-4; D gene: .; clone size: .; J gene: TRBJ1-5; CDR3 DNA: TGTGCCAGCAGCTTTTCCCCGGGGGAGGGTCCCCAGCATTTT; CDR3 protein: CASSFSPGEGPQHF
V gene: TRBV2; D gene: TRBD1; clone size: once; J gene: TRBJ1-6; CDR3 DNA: TGTGCCAGCAGTCCCCGGGAAGGGGGCAAGTCCTATAATTCACCCCTCCACTTT; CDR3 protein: CASSPREGGKSYNSPLHF
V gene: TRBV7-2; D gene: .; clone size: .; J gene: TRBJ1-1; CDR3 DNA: TGTGCCAGCAGCCCGTTTCATAACACTGAAGCTTTCTTT; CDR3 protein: CASSPFHNTEAFF
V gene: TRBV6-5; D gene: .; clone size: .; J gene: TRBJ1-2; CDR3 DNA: TGTGCCAGCAGTCGTTCTGGGGGTGGCTACACCTTC; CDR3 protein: CASSRSGGGYTF
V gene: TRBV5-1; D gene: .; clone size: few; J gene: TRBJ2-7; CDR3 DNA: TGCGCCAGCAGCTTAGCCCCAGGGAATTCCTACGAGCAGTACTTC; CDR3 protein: CASSLAPGNSYEQYF
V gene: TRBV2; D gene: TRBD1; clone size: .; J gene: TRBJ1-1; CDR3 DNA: TGTGCCAGCAGCGATGCGGGACAGGCGGGCACTGAAGCTTTCTTT; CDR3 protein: CASSDAGQAGTEAFF
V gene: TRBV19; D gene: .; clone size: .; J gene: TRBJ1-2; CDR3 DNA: TGTGCCAGTAGTATACGGCACCAGGACTATGGCTACACCTTC; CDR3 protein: CASSIRHQDYGYTF
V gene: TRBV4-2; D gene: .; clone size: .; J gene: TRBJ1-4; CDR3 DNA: TGTGCCAGCAGCCAAGCGACTTTAGAAAAACTGTTTTTT; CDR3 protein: CASSQATLEKLFF
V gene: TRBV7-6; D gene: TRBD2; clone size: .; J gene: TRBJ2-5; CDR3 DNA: TGTGCCAGCAGCTCAGGACTAGCTGGAGAGACCCAGTACTTC; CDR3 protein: CASSSGLAGETQYF
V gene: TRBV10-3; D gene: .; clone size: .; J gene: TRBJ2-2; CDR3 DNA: TGTGCCATCAAATCCCCATACACCGGGGAGCTGTTTTTT; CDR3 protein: CAIKSPYTGELFF